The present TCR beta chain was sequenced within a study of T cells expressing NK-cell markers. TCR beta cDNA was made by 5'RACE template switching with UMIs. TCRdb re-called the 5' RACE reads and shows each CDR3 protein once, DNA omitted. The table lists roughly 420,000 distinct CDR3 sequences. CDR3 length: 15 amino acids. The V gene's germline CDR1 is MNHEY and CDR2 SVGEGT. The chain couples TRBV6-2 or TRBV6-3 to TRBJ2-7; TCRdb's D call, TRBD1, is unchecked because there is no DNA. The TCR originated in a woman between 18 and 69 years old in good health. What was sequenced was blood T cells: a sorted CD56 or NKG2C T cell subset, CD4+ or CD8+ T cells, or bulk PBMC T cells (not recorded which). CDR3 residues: CASSYQGARSYEQYF.